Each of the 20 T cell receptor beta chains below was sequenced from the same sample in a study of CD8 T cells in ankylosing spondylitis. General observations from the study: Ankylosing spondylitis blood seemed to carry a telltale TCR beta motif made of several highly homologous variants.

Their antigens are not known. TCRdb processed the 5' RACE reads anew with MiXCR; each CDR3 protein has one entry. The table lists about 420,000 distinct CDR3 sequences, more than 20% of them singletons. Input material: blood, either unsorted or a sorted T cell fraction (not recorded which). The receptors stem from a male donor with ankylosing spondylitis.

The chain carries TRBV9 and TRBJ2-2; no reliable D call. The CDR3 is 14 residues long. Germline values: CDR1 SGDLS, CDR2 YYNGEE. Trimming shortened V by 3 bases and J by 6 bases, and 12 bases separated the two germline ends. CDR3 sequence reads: CASSADRVAGELFF. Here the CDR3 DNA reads TGTGCCAGCAGCGCCGATAGGGTGGCCGGGGAGCTGTTTTTT.

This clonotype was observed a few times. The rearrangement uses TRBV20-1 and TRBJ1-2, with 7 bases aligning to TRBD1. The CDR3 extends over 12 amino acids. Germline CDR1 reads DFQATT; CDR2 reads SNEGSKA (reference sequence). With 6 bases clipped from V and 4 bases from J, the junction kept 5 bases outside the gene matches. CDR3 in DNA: TGCAGTGCGACAGGGACATCCTATGGCTACACCTTC. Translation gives CSATGTSYGYTF.

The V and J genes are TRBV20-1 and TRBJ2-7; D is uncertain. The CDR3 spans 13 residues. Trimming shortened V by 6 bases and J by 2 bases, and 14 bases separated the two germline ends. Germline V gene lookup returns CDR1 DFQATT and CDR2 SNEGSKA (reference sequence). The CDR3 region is CSAQRPSAYEQYF. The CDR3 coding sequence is TGCAGTGCCCAGAGACCGTCGGCCTACGAGCAGTACTTC.

The CDR3 bases are TGTGCCAGCAGTGACATCGGGCCTCCTAGGACACAGTACTTC. Translated: CASSDIGPPRTQYF. The chain employs TRBV6-4 and TRBJ2-1, with D tentatively TRBD1 (5 bases). The closer fit of TRBJ2-7 to the DNA end suggests the J call may be wrong. Germline V gene lookup returns CDR1 MRHNA and CDR2 SNTAGT. CDR3 size: 14 residues.

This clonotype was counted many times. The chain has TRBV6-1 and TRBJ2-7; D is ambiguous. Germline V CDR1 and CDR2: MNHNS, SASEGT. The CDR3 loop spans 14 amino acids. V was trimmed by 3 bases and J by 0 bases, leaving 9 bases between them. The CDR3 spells CASSDRWSSYEQYF. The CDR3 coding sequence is TGTGCCAGCAGTGACAGGTGGAGCTCCTACGAGCAGTACTTC.

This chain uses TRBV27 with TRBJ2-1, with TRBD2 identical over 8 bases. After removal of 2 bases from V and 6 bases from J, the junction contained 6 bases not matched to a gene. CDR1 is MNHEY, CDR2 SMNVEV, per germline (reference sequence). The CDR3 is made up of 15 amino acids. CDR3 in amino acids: CASSLQGLVSNEQFF. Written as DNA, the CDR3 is TGTGCCAGCAGTTTACAGGGACTAGTTTCCAATGAGCAGTTCTTC.

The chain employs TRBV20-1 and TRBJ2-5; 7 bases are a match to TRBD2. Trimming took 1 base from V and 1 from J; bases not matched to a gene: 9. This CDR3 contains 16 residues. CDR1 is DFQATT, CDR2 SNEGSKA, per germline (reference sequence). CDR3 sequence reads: CSARAHTAGVQETQYF. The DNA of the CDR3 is TGCAGTGCTAGAGCACACACCGCGGGAGTCCAAGAGACCCAGTACTTC.

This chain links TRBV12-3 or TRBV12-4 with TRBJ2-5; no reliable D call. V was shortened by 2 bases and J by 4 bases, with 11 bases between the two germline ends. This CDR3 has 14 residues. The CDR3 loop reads CASSLNSPLETQYF. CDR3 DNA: TGTGCCAGCAGTTTAAACTCGCCCCTAGAGACCCAGTACTTC.

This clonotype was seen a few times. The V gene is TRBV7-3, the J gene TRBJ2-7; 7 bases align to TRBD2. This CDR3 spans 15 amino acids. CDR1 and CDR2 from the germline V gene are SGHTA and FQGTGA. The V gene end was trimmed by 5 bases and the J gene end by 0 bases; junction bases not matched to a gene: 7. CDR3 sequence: CASSPSGLSSYEQYF. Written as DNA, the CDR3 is TGTGCCAGCAGCCCTAGCGGATTGAGCTCCTACGAGCAGTACTTC.

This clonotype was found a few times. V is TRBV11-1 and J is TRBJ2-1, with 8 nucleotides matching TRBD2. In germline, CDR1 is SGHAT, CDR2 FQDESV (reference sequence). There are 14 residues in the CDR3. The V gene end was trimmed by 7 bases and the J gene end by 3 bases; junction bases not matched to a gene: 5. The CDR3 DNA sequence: TGTGCCAGCAAATTTAGCGGGGACTACAATGAGCAGTTCTTC. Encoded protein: CASKFSGDYNEQFF. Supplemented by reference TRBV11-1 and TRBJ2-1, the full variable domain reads EAEVAQSPRYKITEKSQAVAFWCDPISGHATLYWYRQILGQGPELLVQFQDESVVDDSQLPKDRFSAERLKGVDSTLKIQPAELGDSAMYLCASKFSGDYNEQFFGPGTRLTVL.

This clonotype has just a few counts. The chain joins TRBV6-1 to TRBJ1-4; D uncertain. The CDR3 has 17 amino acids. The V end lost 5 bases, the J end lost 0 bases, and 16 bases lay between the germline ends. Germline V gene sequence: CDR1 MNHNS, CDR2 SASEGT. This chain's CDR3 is CASSLHLNKATNEKLFF. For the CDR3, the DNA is TGTGCCAGCAGTCTGCACCTAAACAAAGCAACTAATGAAAAACTGTTTTTT.

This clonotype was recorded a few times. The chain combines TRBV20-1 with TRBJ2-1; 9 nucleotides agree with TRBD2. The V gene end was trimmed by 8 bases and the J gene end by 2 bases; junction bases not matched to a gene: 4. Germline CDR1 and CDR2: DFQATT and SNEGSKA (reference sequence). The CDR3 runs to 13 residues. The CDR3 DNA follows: TGCAGTCCCCGGACTAGCGCCTACAATGAGCAGTTCTTC. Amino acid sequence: CSPRTSAYNEQFF.

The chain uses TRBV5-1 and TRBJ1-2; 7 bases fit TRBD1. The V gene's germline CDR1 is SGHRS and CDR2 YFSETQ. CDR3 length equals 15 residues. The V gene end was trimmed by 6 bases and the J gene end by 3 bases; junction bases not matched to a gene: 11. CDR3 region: CASTILTGEDYGYTF. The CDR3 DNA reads TGCGCCAGCACAATTCTAACAGGGGAGGACTATGGCTACACCTTC.

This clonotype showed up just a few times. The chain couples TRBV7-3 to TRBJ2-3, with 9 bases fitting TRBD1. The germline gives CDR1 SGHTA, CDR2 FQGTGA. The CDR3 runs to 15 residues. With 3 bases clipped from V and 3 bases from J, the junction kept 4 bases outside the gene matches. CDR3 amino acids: CASSLYRGRTDTQYF. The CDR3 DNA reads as TGTGCCAGCAGCTTGTACAGGGGGCGGACAGATACGCAGTATTTT.

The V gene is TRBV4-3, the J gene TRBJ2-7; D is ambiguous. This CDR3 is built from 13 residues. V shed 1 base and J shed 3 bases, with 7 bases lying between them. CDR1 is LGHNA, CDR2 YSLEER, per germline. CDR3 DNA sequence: TGCGCCAGCAGCCAAGGTTTGTTCTACGAGCAGTACTTC. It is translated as CASSQGLFYEQYF.

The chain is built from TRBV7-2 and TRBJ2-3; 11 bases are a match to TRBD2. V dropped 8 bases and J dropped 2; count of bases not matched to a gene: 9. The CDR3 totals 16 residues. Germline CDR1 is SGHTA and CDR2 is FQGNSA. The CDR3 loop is CASRRGTSGNTDTQYF. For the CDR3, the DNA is TGTGCCAGCCGGCGGGGGACTAGCGGAAACACAGATACGCAGTATTTT.

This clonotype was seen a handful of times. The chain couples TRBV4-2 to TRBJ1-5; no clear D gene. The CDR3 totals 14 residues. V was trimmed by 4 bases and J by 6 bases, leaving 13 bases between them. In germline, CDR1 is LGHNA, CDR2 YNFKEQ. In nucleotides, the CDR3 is TGTGCCAGCAGCCCCGAAGGTGGGGTTCAGCCCCAGCATTTT. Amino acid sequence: CASSPEGGVQPQHF.

The CDR3 nucleotides are TGTGCCAGCAGTTACTTCACCGGGGAGCTGTTTTTT. As protein: CASSYFTGELFF. V and J are TRBV6-5 and TRBJ2-2, with no clear D. V shed 1 base and J shed 4 bases, with 1 base lying between them. CDR1 is MNHEY and CDR2 is SVGAGI in the germline V gene. The CDR3 consists of 12 residues.

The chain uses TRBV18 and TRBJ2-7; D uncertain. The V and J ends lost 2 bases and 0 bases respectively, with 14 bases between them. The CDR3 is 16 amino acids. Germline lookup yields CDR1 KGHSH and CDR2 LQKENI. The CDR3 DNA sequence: TGTGCCAGCTCACCAATTCAATTAGCCGGCTCCTACGAGCAGTACTTC. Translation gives CASSPIQLAGSYEQYF. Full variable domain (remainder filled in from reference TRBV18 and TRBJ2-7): NAGVMQNPRHLVRRRGQEARLRCSPMKGHSHVYWYRQLPEEGLKFMVYLQKENIIDESGMPKERFSAEFPKEGPSILRIQQVVRGDSAAYFCASSPIQLAGSYEQYFGPGTRLTVT.

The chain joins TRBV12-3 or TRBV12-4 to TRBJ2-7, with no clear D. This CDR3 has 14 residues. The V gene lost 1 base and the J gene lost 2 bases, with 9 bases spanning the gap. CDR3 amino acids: CASSLVFGPYEQYF. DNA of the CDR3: TGTGCCAGCAGTTTAGTCTTTGGCCCCTACGAGCAGTACTTC.